This entry describes one TCR beta chain. What it binds is not known. Sequenced by immunoSEQ multiplex PCR; TCRdb stores in-frame clones only, minus some. Among 150,000 or so clones, roughly 90% were seen once, and the ten largest hold about 5%. The entry originates in a study of T cell responses to AZD1222 COVID-19 vaccine. Study-level results: Repertoire sampling occurred only after the peak T cell response.

V dropped 6 bases and J dropped 0 bases, with 9 bases sitting between them. From germline, CDR1 is SGHRS and CDR2 YFSETQ. The CDR3 covers 14 residues. The J gene is TRBJ2-2, the V gene TRBV5-1; TRBD1 might be the D (6 bases). The source was peripheral blood, collected on day 0 of AZD1222 vaccination. The sequence came from an adult in good health. The CDR3 DNA reads as TGCGCCAGCAAGAAGGGGGCGAACACCGGGGAGCTGTTTTTT. Protein: CASKKGANTGELFF.